The subject of this entry is one TCR beta chain. What it binds is unknown. Time point meaning: recipient sample about 28 days before transplant, after cytoreduction. Blood collection times were about day -28 and days 30, 100, 180 posttransplant. Method: immunoSEQ multiplex PCR; TCRdb's copy keeps in-frame clones and lacks some. Of 20,000 or so clones listed, 85% to 90% are singletons. This sample stems from a study of T cell clonotyping in hematopoietic cell transplantation. Study in general: Cytoreduction preceded collection of pretransplant recipient samples.

Notes on the study in general: Recipient TCR diversity dropped after transplant; expanded clonotypes rose from day 30 to 180. No sorting was done, leaving CD4 and CD8 contributions mixed.

The CDR3 consists of 18 residues. V lost 2 bases and J lost 1, with 20 bases in between. Germline CDR1 reads SGHNT; CDR2 reads YENEEA. The V call is TRBV11-3, the J call TRBJ1-1; D is undetermined. Source: peripheral blood mononuclear cells, taken before stem cell transplant. This TCR derives from a man aged 18 to 30 with biphenotypic leukemia. Some clones in this sample may be carry-over from other donors' samples. The CDR3 region is CASSLNNIWAGPNTEAFF. The DNA of the CDR3 is TGTGCCAGCAGCTTAAATAATATATGGGCAGGCCCGAACACTGAAGCTTTCTTT.